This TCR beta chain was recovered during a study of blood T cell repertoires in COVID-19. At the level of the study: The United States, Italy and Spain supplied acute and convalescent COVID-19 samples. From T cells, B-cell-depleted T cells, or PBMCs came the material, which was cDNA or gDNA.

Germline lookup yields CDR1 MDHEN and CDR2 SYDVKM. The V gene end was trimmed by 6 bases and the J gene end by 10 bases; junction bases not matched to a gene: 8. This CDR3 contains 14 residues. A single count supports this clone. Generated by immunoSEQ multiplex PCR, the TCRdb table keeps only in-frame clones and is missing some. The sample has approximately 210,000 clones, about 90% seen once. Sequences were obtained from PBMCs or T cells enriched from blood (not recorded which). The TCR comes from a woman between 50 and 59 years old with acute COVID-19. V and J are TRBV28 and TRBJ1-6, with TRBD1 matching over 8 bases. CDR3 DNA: TGTGCCAGCAGCCTAGGACAGGGAGGCTCACCCCTCCACTTT. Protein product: CASSLGQGGSPLHF.